A selection of T cell receptor beta chains follows, all from one sample in a study of beta chain features in type 1 diabetes. TCRdb's table, derived via immunoSEQ multiplex PCR, lists solely in-frame clones and lacks some. The sample carries about 900,000 clones, under 20% recorded once. The sample taken for sequencing was naive CD4+ T cells from blood. The source of these receptors is a woman in her late teens or twenties in good health. CDR3s include the opening cysteine and the closing phenylalanine or tryptophan. Fields, in order: CDR3 length, J gene, V gene, clone size, D gene, CDR3 DNA, CDR3 protein. The D gene is left open where the match is weak. Size tells how often a clone was seen (once, few, many) or the class of an expanded clone, and some rows leave it out.

length: 19; J: TRBJ2-2; V: TRBV7-2; size: few; D: TRBD1; DNA: TGTGCCAGCAGCTTACGCCGACAGGGGGCCCGCACCAACACCGGGGAGCTGTTTTTT; CDR3: CASSLRRQGARTNTGELFF
length: 15; J: TRBJ2-5; V: TRBV7-3; size: NA; D: NA; DNA: TGTGCCAGCAGCTTATCCGGGGGTACCAAAGAGACCCAGTACTTC; CDR3: CASSLSGGTKETQYF
length: 15; J: TRBJ2-7; V: TRBV2; size: once; D: NA; DNA: TGTGCCAGCAGCTTTGGGGGGCCCGGGGGCTACGAGCAGTACTTC; CDR3: CASSFGGPGGYEQYF
length: 16; J: TRBJ2-1; V: TRBV7-8; size: few; D: TRBD2; DNA: TGTGCCAGCAGACGTAGGACTAGCGGGACCTACAATGAGCAGTTCTTC; CDR3: CASRRRTSGTYNEQFF
length: 14; J: TRBJ2-1; V: TRBV7-2; size: few; D: NA; DNA: TGTGCCAGCAGCTTATACGTGGGAGGTCGTGAGCAGTTCTTC; CDR3: CASSLYVGGREQFF
length: 14; J: TRBJ2-7; V: TRBV7-2; size: few; D: TRBD1; DNA: TGTGCCAGCAGTTGGGGACAGAGTCTCTACGAGCAGTACTTC; CDR3: CASSWGQSLYEQYF
length: 15; J: TRBJ2-1; V: TRBV19; size: NA; D: NA; DNA: TGTGCCAGTATAGGGAGGGCAGGGGCCTACAATGAGCAGTTCTTC; CDR3: CASIGRAGAYNEQFF
length: 17; J: TRBJ2-1; V: TRBV2; size: NA; D: NA; DNA: TGTGCCAGCAGTGATTCAGCCTGGGGGCCTGGGACCAATGAGCAGTTCTTC; CDR3: CASSDSAWGPGTNEQFF
length: 14; J: TRBJ2-5; V: TRBV13; size: few; D: NA; DNA: TGTGCCAGCAGCTTAGAAGGGGGCCCGGGGGGCCAGTACTTC; CDR3: CASSLEGGPGGQYF
length: 11; J: TRBJ2-1; V: TRBV20-1; size: few; D: TRBD1; DNA: TGCAGTGCTGTACAGGGGTATGAGCAGTTCTTC; CDR3: CSAVQGYEQFF
length: 14; J: TRBJ2-3; V: TRBV5-4; size: few; D: NA; DNA: TGTGCCAGCAGCCCGGAACTAGTAACAGATACGCAGTATTTT; CDR3: CASSPELVTDTQYF
length: 14; J: TRBJ2-5; V: TRBV7-9; size: NA; D: TRBD1; DNA: TGTGCCAGCAGCTTACAGCAGGGGGCTGGGGCCCAGTACTTC; CDR3: CASSLQQGAGAQYF
length: 15; J: TRBJ2-5; V: TRBV5-4; size: NA; D: TRBD2; DNA: TGTGCCAGCAGCTCCCTAGCGGGAGGGGCGGAGACCCAGTACTTC; CDR3: CASSSLAGGAETQYF
length: 12; J: TRBJ1-4; V: TRBV29-1; size: NA; D: TRBD1; DNA: TGCAGCGCCGGGACAGGGGGTGAAAAACTGTTTTTT; CDR3: CSAGTGGEKLFF
length: 14; J: TRBJ1-3; V: TRBV28; size: NA; D: NA; DNA: TGTGCCAGCAGTTTAATGGGGTCTGGAAACACCATATATTTT; CDR3: CASSLMGSGNTIYF
length: 15; J: TRBJ2-7; V: TRBV6-5; size: few; D: TRBD1; DNA: TGTGCCAGCAGGAGTTTGACAGGGGCAGGTATCGAGCAGTACTTC; CDR3: CASRSLTGAGIEQYF
length: 12; J: TRBJ2-1; V: TRBV28; size: few; D: NA; DNA: TGTGCCAGCACCGGCGGATACAATGAGCAGTTCTTC; CDR3: CASTGGYNEQFF
length: 16; J: TRBJ1-1; V: TRBV4-2; size: NA; D: NA; DNA: TGTGCCAGCAGCCAAGCAAACGACAGGAGGAACACTGAAGCTTTCTTT; CDR3: CASSQANDRRNTEAFF
length: 12; J: TRBJ2-7; V: TRBV28; size: few; D: NA; DNA: TGTGCCAGCAGCCAGGGGGGCCACGAGCAGTACTTC; CDR3: CASSQGGHEQYF
length: 13; J: TRBJ2-3; V: TRBV11-2; size: few; D: NA; DNA: TGTGCCAGCAGCTTTCGCTGGACAGATACGCAGTATTTT; CDR3: CASSFRWTDTQYF
length: 12; J: TRBJ2-1; V: TRBV7-2; size: NA; D: NA; DNA: TGTGCCAGCAGCTTGACCTACAATGAGCAGTTCTTC; CDR3: CASSLTYNEQFF
length: 11; J: TRBJ1-2; V: TRBV20-1; size: NA; D: NA; DNA: TGCAGTGCTTCCAGGGACTATGGCTACACCTTC; CDR3: CSASRDYGYTF
length: 16; J: TRBJ1-3; V: TRBV6-6; size: few; D: NA; DNA: TGTGCCAGCAGTTTTTATGCACCTTTCTCTGGAAACACCATATATTTT; CDR3: CASSFYAPFSGNTIYF
length: 16; J: TRBJ1-4; V: TRBV18; size: NA; D: TRBD1; DNA: TGTGCCAGCTCACCCGGACAGGGATCAACTAATGAAAAACTGTTTTTT; CDR3: CASSPGQGSTNEKLFF
length: 16; J: TRBJ2-2; V: TRBV5-1; size: few; D: TRBD2; DNA: TGCGCCAGCAGCTTGGTGGCTAGCGGGATAACCGGGGAGCTGTTTTTT; CDR3: CASSLVASGITGELFF
length: 13; J: TRBJ2-2; V: TRBV7-2; size: few; D: NA; DNA: TGTGCCAGCAGCCAGGTGGGGCCCGGGGAGCTGTTTTTT; CDR3: CASSQVGPGELFF
length: 17; J: TRBJ2-3; V: TRBV15; size: NA; D: NA; DNA: TGTGCCACCAGCAGAGTTCCGAGGTCGAGTCCAACAGATACGCAGTATTTT; CDR3: CATSRVPRSSPTDTQYF
length: 15; J: TRBJ2-1; V: TRBV28; size: NA; D: TRBD2; DNA: TGTGCCAGCAGTGGTAGCGGGAGGGCCAGGGGAGAGCAGTTCTTC; CDR3: CASSGSGRARGEQFF
length: 17; J: TRBJ1-3; V: TRBV7-3; size: few; D: NA; DNA: TGTGCCAGCAGCTTAACGGGGTCGTCAGGCTCTGGAAACACCATATATTTT; CDR3: CASSLTGSSGSGNTIYF
length: 14; J: TRBJ2-7; V: TRBV2; size: NA; D: TRBD2; DNA: TGTGCCAGCAGGGGACTAGCGGGACGATACGAGCAGTACTTC; CDR3: CASRGLAGRYEQYF
length: 16; J: TRBJ2-1; V: TRBV6-1; size: NA; D: TRBD2; DNA: TGTGCCAGCAGTGAAGCAGGCCGCGGGAGGGTGGGTGAGCAGTTCTTC; CDR3: CASSEAGRGRVGEQFF
length: 15; J: TRBJ2-7; V: TRBV7-2; size: NA; D: NA; DNA: TGTGCCAGCAGCCAACGGACAGACCTGTCCTACGAGCAGTACTTC; CDR3: CASSQRTDLSYEQYF
length: 13; J: TRBJ2-5; V: TRBV27; size: NA; D: TRBD2; DNA: TGTGCCAGCAAACTAGCGGGTGGAGAGACCCAGTACTTC; CDR3: CASKLAGGETQYF
length: 12; J: TRBJ1-1; V: TRBV4-2; size: NA; D: NA; DNA: TGTGCCAGCAGCCAACCCGGGGGGATGGCTTTCTTT; CDR3: CASSQPGGMAFF
length: 15; J: TRBJ2-3; V: TRBV5-4; size: few; D: NA; DNA: TGTGCCAGCAGCTTGGGTAGGCTACACACAGATACGCAGTATTTT; CDR3: CASSLGRLHTDTQYF
length: 13; J: TRBJ1-2; V: TRBV5-4; size: few; D: NA; DNA: TGTGCCAGCAGCTTGGATTGGGTCGATGGCTACACCTTC; CDR3: CASSLDWVDGYTF
length: 15; J: TRBJ2-5; V: TRBV6-6; size: few; D: NA; DNA: TGTGCCAGCAGTTACTCGGGTTTTGGACAAGAGACCCAGTACTTC; CDR3: CASSYSGFGQETQYF
length: 16; J: TRBJ2-7; V: TRBV14; size: NA; D: TRBD2; DNA: TGTGCCAGCAGCCAAGATCGGGACAGCGGGAGGTACGAGCAGTACTTC; CDR3: CASSQDRDSGRYEQYF
length: 14; J: TRBJ2-2; V: TRBV27; size: few; D: NA; DNA: TGTGCCAGCCGGATGACGGTGAACACCGGGGAGCTGTTTTTT; CDR3: CASRMTVNTGELFF
length: 16; J: TRBJ1-2; V: TRBV5-4; size: NA; D: NA; DNA: TGTGCCAGCAGCCCACCCGGGGCCTCTTTTAACTATGGCTACACCTTC; CDR3: CASSPPGASFNYGYTF
length: 14; J: TRBJ2-3; V: TRBV5-1; size: few; D: TRBD2; DNA: TGCGCCAGCTCACTAGCGGGGAGCACAGATACGCAGTATTTT; CDR3: CASSLAGSTDTQYF
length: 15; J: TRBJ2-7; V: TRBV28; size: few; D: NA; DNA: TGTGCCAGCGAGGAGTGGGCCCCCCAAAGAGGCGAGCAGTACTTC; CDR3: CASEEWAPQRGEQYF
length: 12; J: TRBJ2-3; V: TRBV13; size: few; D: NA; DNA: TGTGCCAGCAGTACCGCATCAGGTGCGCAGTATTTT; CDR3: CASSTASGAQYF
length: 16; J: TRBJ2-2; V: TRBV13; size: few; D: NA; DNA: TGTGCCAGCAGCTTAGGCGGGTTGGAGGGTGCCGGGGAGCTGTTTTTT; CDR3: CASSLGGLEGAGELFF
length: 14; J: TRBJ1-4; V: TRBV5-1; size: few; D: TRBD1; DNA: TGCGCCAGCAGAGGACAGGGCTCTAATGAAAAACTGTTTTTT; CDR3: CASRGQGSNEKLFF
length: 14; J: TRBJ2-7; V: TRBV27; size: NA; D: NA; DNA: TGTGCCAGCAGCCGATCTGGGGGCCTCTACGAGCAGTACTTC; CDR3: CASSRSGGLYEQYF
length: 18; J: TRBJ2-7; V: TRBV4-3; size: NA; D: NA; DNA: TGCGCCAGCAGCCAAGAACTTTTCATAAAGGGGGATCTTTACGAGCAGTACTTC; CDR3: CASSQELFIKGDLYEQYF
length: 17; J: TRBJ2-6; V: TRBV11-2; size: NA; D: TRBD1; DNA: TGTGCCATCCGAAGCACAGGGGACCCCTCTGGGGCCAACGTCCTGACTTTC; CDR3: CAIRSTGDPSGANVLTF
length: 13; J: TRBJ2-1; V: TRBV7-2; size: NA; D: NA; DNA: TGTGCCAGCAGCTTAGTAGGGCGAAATGAGCAGTTCTTC; CDR3: CASSLVGRNEQFF
length: 17; J: TRBJ2-1; V: TRBV11-2; size: NA; D: TRBD2; DNA: TGTGCCAGCAGCTTATCTCTTCGGTCTAGCGGGAATAATGAGCAGTTCTTC; CDR3: CASSLSLRSSGNNEQFF
length: 14; J: TRBJ1-3; V: TRBV11-2; size: NA; D: NA; DNA: TGTGCCAGCAGCTTAAATTCGGCGGGAGACACCATATATTTT; CDR3: CASSLNSAGDTIYF
length: 13; J: TRBJ2-3; V: TRBV7-6; size: NA; D: NA; DNA: TGTGCCAGCAGCTTCCAGGGCGCAGATACGCAGTATTTT; CDR3: CASSFQGADTQYF
length: 15; J: TRBJ2-2; V: TRBV7-9; size: NA; D: NA; DNA: TGTGCCAGCAGCTCCGGGACGGTTAACACCGGGGAGCTGTTTTTT; CDR3: CASSSGTVNTGELFF
length: 15; J: TRBJ1-5; V: TRBV7-9; size: few; D: NA; DNA: TGTGCCAGCAGCTTAGGAGACAGCCTCAATCAGCCCCAGCATTTT; CDR3: CASSLGDSLNQPQHF
length: 13; J: TRBJ2-7; V: TRBV4-3; size: NA; D: NA; DNA: TGCGCCAGCAGCCAAAAAAAGAACCACGAGCAGTACTTC; CDR3: CASSQKKNHEQYF
length: 16; J: TRBJ2-3; V: TRBV5-4; size: few; D: NA; DNA: TGTGCCAGCAGCTTGGACGGAACGGCGAGCACAGATACGCAGTATTTT; CDR3: CASSLDGTASTDTQYF
length: 15; J: TRBJ2-7; V: TRBV7-3; size: NA; D: NA; DNA: TGTGCCAGCAGCCTATTCGGGGGACACCGCTCCGAGCAGTACTTC; CDR3: CASSLFGGHRSEQYF
length: 15; J: TRBJ2-3; V: TRBV6-5; size: NA; D: TRBD2; DNA: TGTGCCAGCAGCTCTAGCGGGAGTGGTACAGATACGCAGTATTTT; CDR3: CASSSSGSGTDTQYF
length: 13; J: TRBJ2-1; V: TRBV11-2; size: few; D: NA; DNA: TGTGCCAGCAGCTTAGGGGTGGGCCTGGAGCAGTTCTTC; CDR3: CASSLGVGLEQFF
length: 15; J: TRBJ2-6; V: TRBV7-3; size: NA; D: NA; DNA: TGTGCCAGCAGCCACCAGCTCTCTGGGGCCAACGTCCTGACTTTC; CDR3: CASSHQLSGANVLTF